What follows are 2 T cell receptor beta chains derived from one specimen sequenced in a study of cytomegalovirus exposure and HLA in healthy donors. The PCR used 60 Vbeta and 13 Jbeta primers. Clones were read by immunoSEQ multiplex PCR, and TCRdb kept only the in-frame ones, dropping some. The repertoire holds 120,000 or so clones, with around three quarters as singletons. The specimen sequenced was PBMCs. Receptors were obtained from a woman aged 40 to 55 in good health and CMV-seropositive.

This sequence joins TRBV5-1 and TRBJ1-1; 8 bases line up with TRBD1. Looked up from germline, CDR1 is SGHRS and CDR2 is YFSETQ. Germline trimming cut 8 bases from V and 1 base from J; bases unmatched to any gene: 4. The CDR3 length is 13 residues. This CDR3 reads CASSGQGNTEAFF. CDR3 bases: TGCGCCAGTAGTGGACAGGGGAACACTGAAGCTTTCTTT. The variable domain in full, completed from reference TRBV5-1 and TRBJ1-1, reads KAGVTQTPRYLIKTRGQQVTLSCSPISGHRSVSWYQQTPGQGLQFLFEYFSETQRNKGNFPGRFSGRQFSNSRSEMNVSTLELGDSALYLCASSGQGNTEAFFGQGTRLTVV.

The chain joins TRBV6-4 to TRBJ2-3; 9 bases fit TRBD1. Germline V gene lookup returns CDR1 MRHNA and CDR2 SNTAGT. The CDR3 is 16 residues long. V was pared by 4 bases and J by 2 bases, with 7 bases of the junction left unmatched. The CDR3 region has the DNA TGTGCCAGCAGTGTTACAGGGGGCCACCCCACAGATACGCAGTATTTT. It encodes CASSVTGGHPTDTQYF.